Given below is one T cell receptor beta chain in context. These data are taken from a study of blood T cell repertoires in COVID-19. Sequenced by immunoSEQ multiplex PCR; TCRdb stores in-frame clones only, minus some. The repertoire holds roughly 91,000 clones, with more than 75% as singletons. Germline values: CDR1 SGDLS, CDR2 YYNGEE. CDR3 length: 16 residues. After removal of 2 bases from V and 5 bases from J, the junction contained 9 bases not matched to a gene. Sequencing was performed on peripheral blood. The V call is TRBV9, the J call TRBJ2-5; 10 bases agree with TRBD1. This TCR came from an elderly woman with acute or convalescent COVID-19. The CDR3 protein is CASSVRGDRGQETQYF. The CDR3 DNA reads TGTGCCAGCAGCGTTCGTGGGGACAGGGGTCAGGAGACCCAGTACTTC.